There are a few counts of the clone carrying this TCR beta chain. Its antigen is as yet unknown. The germline V gene encodes CDR1 DFQATT and CDR2 SNEGSKA (reference sequence). The V and J ends lost 2 bases and 3 bases, in that order; junction bases with no gene match: 4. This CDR3 is built from 14 residues. It was 5'RACE with constant-segment primers that produced the TCR alpha and TCR beta cDNA libraries, which carried sample barcodes and UMIs. TCRdb itself ran the 5' RACE reads through MiXCR, one entry per CDR3 protein. The data contain hundreds of thousands of distinct CDR3 sequences, roughly 22% of them seen just once; the ten biggest clones take up under 15%. The sample originates from a study of T-cell memory formation after mild COVID-19. Study-wide findings and caveats: The authors left the SARS-CoV-2 specificity of second-wave clones peaking on day 37 unconfirmed.

The sample consisted of PBMCs or a T cell subset sorted from them (not recorded which). The V gene is TRBV20-1, the J gene TRBJ1-5; 7 nucleotides match TRBD1. This receptor was obtained from an adult woman who had mild COVID-19 (a few samples of this study predate the infection). Cell type and time point are not known. Here the CDR3 DNA reads TGCAGTGCTAGATCGACAGGGACCAATCAGCCCCAGCATTTT. Translating gives CSARSTGTNQPQHF.